These 32 T cell receptor beta chains were sequenced from one sample in a study of blood T cell repertoires in COVID-19. Only in-frame clones appear in the TCRdb table, and some are missing; sequencing was by immunoSEQ multiplex PCR. The sample yields about 250,000 clones, approximately 90% seen once. Sequenced input: peripheral blood. These TCRs come from a woman aged 25 to 39 with COVID-19, enrolled during active disease.

V and J are TRBV27 and TRBJ2-2, with 10 bases aligning to TRBD2. Germline trimming cut 2 bases from V and 1 base from J; bases unmatched to any gene: 10. The CDR3 covers 19 residues. Germline V gene sequence: CDR1 MNHEY, CDR2 SMNVEV (reference sequence). The DNA of the CDR3 is TGTGCCAGCAGTTTACTCGCGGCTAGCGGGGGCCTGAACACCGGGGAGCTGTTTTTT. This translates into CASSLLAASGGLNTGELFF.

The chain recombines TRBV7-9 with TRBJ2-5; the D gene is possibly TRBD1 (6 bases). Germline V gives CDR1 SEHNR, CDR2 FQNEAQ (reference sequence). V lost 1 base and J lost 2, with 17 bases in between. This CDR3 is 17 amino acids long. Here the CDR3 DNA reads TGTGCCAGCAGCTTAGGGGGGCGGACAAACCCACAAGAGACCCAGTACTTC. Protein product: CASSLGGRTNPQETQYF.

This clone was seen once. The chain combines TRBV12-3 or TRBV12-4 with TRBJ1-3; no firm D call. There are 13 residues in the CDR3. The V end lost 5 bases, the J end lost 0 bases, and 5 bases lay between the germline ends. The CDR3 DNA reads as TGTGCCAGCAGTCGGGGCTCTGGAAACACCATATATTTT. Its protein product is CASSRGSGNTIYF.

This clone is a singleton in its sample. The gene calls are TRBV5-1 and TRBJ2-3; 14 bases align to TRBD2. CDR1 is SGHRS and CDR2 is YFSETQ in the germline V gene. V shed 1 base and J 7 bases; nucleotides not matched to a gene: 8. The CDR3 spans 17 residues. The CDR3 coding sequence is TGCGCCAGCAGCTTGTCCGGGACTAGCGGGAGCTGGAATACGCAGTATTTT. Protein product: CASSLSGTSGSWNTQYF.

This chain joins TRBV24-1 and TRBJ2-5; unclear D gene. The CDR3 extends over 11 amino acids. CDR1 and CDR2 (germline): KGHDR, SFDVKD. V lost 2 bases to trimming and J lost 5 bases, with 2 bases between them. CDR3 bases: TGTGCCACCAGTGATTCTGAGACCCAGTACTTC. This codes for CATSDSETQYF.

The rearrangement uses TRBV7-2 and TRBJ2-7; D unresolved. Trimming left V 1 base short and J 0 bases short, with 10 bases between. The CDR3 is 15 residues long. From germline, CDR1 is SGHTA and CDR2 FQGNSA. The CDR3 reads CASSLGATSSYEQYF. The CDR3 DNA reads TGTGCCAGCAGCTTAGGGGCGACAAGCTCCTACGAGCAGTACTTC.

The genes are TRBV7-9 and TRBJ1-1; D uncertain. Germline V gene lookup returns CDR1 SEHNR and CDR2 FQNEAQ (reference sequence). The CDR3 runs 13 residues. Deletions cut 0 bases from V and 2 bases from J, with 4 bases between. Here the CDR3 reads CASSLATNTEAFF. CDR3 bases: TGTGCCAGCAGCTTAGCAACTAACACTGAAGCTTTCTTT.

For the CDR3, the DNA is TGTGCCAGCAGCGCCCAGGGGGCTGACGGTCAGCCCCAGCATTTT. Translating gives CASSAQGADGQPQHF. This chain connects TRBV6-2 or TRBV6-3 to TRBJ1-5; 8 positions agree with TRBD1. The CDR3 extends over 15 amino acids. The V and J ends lost 6 bases and 6 bases, in that order; junction bases with no gene match: 10. The germline CDR1 and CDR2 sequences are MNHEY and SVGEGT.

The CDR3 coding sequence is TGTGCCAGCAGCTTCACAGGATACCTTAGCAATCAGCCCCAGCATTTT. This translates into CASSFTGYLSNQPQHF. This chain links TRBV7-2 with TRBJ1-5, with D maybe TRBD1 (5 bases). The CDR3 consists of 16 residues. The germline CDR1 and CDR2 sequences are SGHTA and FQGNSA. The V end lost 3 bases, the J end lost 0 bases, and 12 bases lay between the germline ends.

V usage is TRBV6-5 and J usage is TRBJ1-6; D is unresolved. Trimming stripped 1 base from V and 7 bases from J, with 5 bases between. CDR1 is MNHEY and CDR2 is SVGAGI in the germline V gene. The CDR3 totals 13 residues. The CDR3 reads CASSYWRNSPLHF. As DNA, the CDR3 is TGTGCCAGCAGTTACTGGCGGAATTCACCCCTCCACTTT.

This sequence joins TRBV6-5 and TRBJ1-4; D is perhaps TRBD1 (6 bases). Germline CDR1 is MNHEY and CDR2 is SVGAGI. The V end lost 6 bases, the J end lost 5 bases, and 13 bases lay between the germline ends. This CDR3 has 14 residues. This chain's CDR3 is CASRPGQTNEKLFF. The CDR3 DNA sequence: TGTGCCAGCAGGCCAGGACAGACCAATGAAAAACTGTTTTTT.

The V and J genes are TRBV10-1 and TRBJ2-7, with 7 bases fitting TRBD1. The germline V gene has CDR1 WNHNN and CDR2 SYGVQD (reference sequence). The CDR3 sequence is 15 residues long. The ends lost 3 bases at V and 5 bases at J; junction bases unmatched: 10. The CDR3 sequence: CASSEIGGYHNEQYF. CDR3 DNA: TGCGCCAGCAGTGAAATAGGGGGCTATCATAACGAGCAGTACTTC.

The chain is built from TRBV12-3 or TRBV12-4 and TRBJ1-2, with D tentatively TRBD1 (5 bases). V shed 4 bases and J shed 5 bases, with 11 bases lying between them. This CDR3 contains 13 residues. The CDR3 coding sequence is TGTGCCAGCAGTTCCACGGGGGGGTATGGCTACACCTTC. This translates into CASSSTGGYGYTF.

This chain connects TRBV6-2 or TRBV6-3 to TRBJ2-3, with 9 bases lining up with TRBD2. Germline CDR1 and CDR2: MNHEY and SVGEGT. CDR3 length equals 14 residues. V was pared by 6 bases and J by 2 bases, with 3 bases of the junction left unmatched. The CDR3 coding sequence is TGTGCCAGCAGACCTAGCGGGGACACAGATACGCAGTATTTT. It specifies CASRPSGDTDTQYF.

This chain connects TRBV28 to TRBJ2-1; 11 bases line up with TRBD2. Germline CDR1 is MDHEN and CDR2 is SYDVKM. The CDR3 totals 19 residues. With V trimmed by 3 bases and J by 0 bases, 10 bases remained unmatched. The CDR3, as DNA: TGTGCCAGCAGTTTCCTAGCGGGGGGCCTTGAAAGCTCCTACAATGAGCAGTTCTTC. Residues: CASSFLAGGLESSYNEQFF.

The chain recombines TRBV10-3 with TRBJ2-7; tentatively, D is TRBD1 (6 bases). The CDR3 is 12 residues long. The germline V and J ends were trimmed by 5 bases and 6 bases, with 11 bases remaining between them. Per the germline V gene, CDR1 is ENHRY and CDR2 is SYGVKD. As DNA, the CDR3 is TGTGCCATCAGTACAGGGTCAATCGAGCAGTACGTC. Its protein is CAISTGSIEQYV.

CDR3 sequence: CASSFNGLDEKLFF. The CDR3 nucleotides are TGTGCCAGCAGCTTTAATGGCCTTGATGAAAAACTGTTTTTT. J is TRBJ1-4 and V is TRBV7-2, with D hard to call. Germline-derived CDR1 and CDR2 are SGHTA and FQGNSA. The CDR3 is 14 residues long. Trimming cost V 3 bases and J 6 bases, with 11 bases left between them.

The chain uses TRBV6-5 and TRBJ1-2; 7 bases are a match to TRBD1. The CDR3 contains 13 residues. Germline CDR1 MNHEY, CDR2 SVGAGI. The V gene end was trimmed by 6 bases and the J gene end by 7 bases; junction bases not matched to a gene: 8. CDR3 sequence reads: CASSGDRGFGYTF. The CDR3 DNA follows: TGTGCCAGCAGCGGGGACAGAGGTTTTGGCTACACCTTC.

This chain uses TRBV12-5 with TRBJ1-2; D is uncertain. CDR1 and CDR2 (germline): LGHNT, FRNRAP. Trimming took 3 bases from V and 5 from J, leaving 16 bases between them. The CDR3 is 15 amino acids. CDR3 sequence reads: CASGFDATWEYGYTF. Written as DNA, the CDR3 is TGTGCTAGTGGTTTCGACGCAACATGGGAGTATGGCTACACCTTC.

The V call is TRBV15, the J call TRBJ2-1; the D is unclear. The CDR3 has 19 residues. Germline values: CDR1 LNHNV, CDR2 YYDKDF (reference sequence). V was cut by 5 bases and J by 3 bases, with 26 bases left in between. CDR3 sequence reads: CATSHKVVSPLPFYNEQFF. The CDR3 DNA is TGTGCCACCAGCCATAAAGTGGTTAGCCCACTCCCTTTCTACAATGAGCAGTTCTTC.

The chain has TRBV7-6 and TRBJ2-1; 11 bases align to TRBD2. The CDR3 has 16 amino acids. V shed 5 bases and J 4 bases; nucleotides not matched to a gene: 7. Germline-derived CDR1 and CDR2 are SGHVS and FNYEAQ. CDR3 region: CASSPRGTSGYNEQFF. The CDR3 region has the DNA TGTGCCAGCAGCCCAAGGGGGACTAGCGGTTACAATGAGCAGTTCTTC. The variable domain in full, with the rest retrieved from reference TRBV7-6 and TRBJ2-1, is GAGVSQSPRYKVTKRGQDVALRCDPISGHVSLYWYRQALGQGPEFLTYFNYEAQQDKSGLPNDRFSAERPEGSISTLTIQRTEQRDSAMYRCASSPRGTSGYNEQFFGPGTRLTVL.

The chain combines TRBV5-1 with TRBJ2-5; D may be TRBD1 (6 bases). V lost 0 bases, J lost 3 bases, and 15 bases lay in between. The germline CDR1 and CDR2 sequences are SGHRS and YFSETQ. The CDR3 runs to 16 residues. CDR3 coding DNA: TGCGCCAGCAGCTTGGCCCCAGGGACATGGGAAGAGACCCAGTACTTC. Protein sequence: CASSLAPGTWEETQYF.

With regard to this clone: The same CDR3 can be traced to other DNA sequences in this sample. Written as DNA, the CDR3 is TGTGCCAGCAGGGGAGGAGAGACCCAGTACTTC. Amino acids: CASRGGETQYF. The chain has TRBV28 and TRBJ2-5, with D maybe TRBD2 (6 bases). CDR1 and CDR2 (germline): MDHEN, SYDVKM. V was shortened by 6 bases and J by 4 bases, with 6 bases between the two germline ends. This CDR3 is built from 11 residues.

The gene calls are TRBV30 and TRBJ1-1; tentative D call: TRBD1 (5 bases). CDR3 length: 15 amino acids. The V end was cut by 0 bases, the J end by 6 bases, with 17 bases between. CDR1 is GTSNPN and CDR2 is SVGIG in the germline V gene (reference sequence). In DNA form, the CDR3 reads TGTGCCTGGAGTGTACCAGACAGCAAACTACCTGAAGCTTTCTTT. It specifies CAWSVPDSKLPEAFF.

The rearrangement joins TRBV24-1 to TRBJ2-2; 7 bases match TRBD1. The CDR3 is 14 residues long. After removal of 9 bases from V and 5 bases from J, the junction contained 8 bases not matched to a gene. Germline CDR1 and CDR2: KGHDR and SFDVKD. The CDR3 protein is CATHRGGNTGELFF. The CDR3 DNA is TGTGCCACCCACAGGGGTGGGAATACCGGGGAGCTGTTTTTT.

The rearrangement joins TRBV4-3 to TRBJ2-7; D may be TRBD1 (6 bases). Trimming shortened V by 5 bases and J by 0 bases, and 14 bases separated the two germline ends. Looked up from germline, CDR1 is LGHNA and CDR2 is YSLEER. The CDR3 runs 15 residues. The CDR3: CASSNIMDSSYEQYF. In DNA, the CDR3 is TGCGCCAGCAGCAATATCATGGACAGCTCCTACGAGCAGTACTTC.

V is TRBV5-1 and J is TRBJ1-4, with a weak D call TRBD1 (5 bases). The CDR3 is made up of 14 amino acids. The germline CDR1 and CDR2 sequences are SGHRS and YFSETQ. V lost 6 bases, J lost 8 bases, and 17 bases lay in between. In DNA, the CDR3 is TGCGCCAGCACCGAGGAGGGGTTGGGCGAAAAACTGTTTTTT. This encodes CASTEEGLGEKLFF.

This sequence joins TRBV27 and TRBJ2-7; 8 nucleotides agree with TRBD1. The CDR3 totals 14 residues. The germline V gene encodes CDR1 MNHEY and CDR2 SMNVEV (reference sequence). Trimming took 8 bases from V and 3 from J; bases not matched to a gene: 9. The CDR3 DNA reads TGTGCCAGCCCCGAAGACAGGGGATTCTACGAGCAGTACGTC. It translates to CASPEDRGFYEQYV.

The J gene is TRBJ2-7, the V gene TRBV5-5, with TRBD2 matching 9 bases. The CDR3 spans 15 residues. The germline V gene has CDR1 SGHKS and CDR2 YYEKEE (reference sequence). Germline trimming cut 1 base from V and 6 bases from J; bases unmatched to any gene: 8. The CDR3 is CASSLYASGTAEQYV. The CDR3 DNA follows: TGTGCCAGCAGCTTGTACGCTAGCGGGACGGCCGAGCAGTACGTC.

The table lists this clone with a few counts. The V and J genes are TRBV7-2 and TRBJ2-7, with 8 bases that match TRBD1. Germline V lookup: CDR1 SGHTA, CDR2 FQGNSA. The CDR3 sequence is 15 residues long. V trimming: 2 bases; J trimming: 1 base; junction bases outside the gene matches: 4. The CDR3 bases are TGTGCCAGCAGCTTAACAGGGGGTTTGTCCTACGAGCAGTACGTC. Protein: CASSLTGGLSYEQYV.

The chain uses TRBV27 and TRBJ1-2, with 8 bases matching TRBD1. In germline, CDR1 is MNHEY, CDR2 SMNVEV (reference sequence). V was clipped by 3 bases and J by 4 bases; unmatched bases: 1. This CDR3 contains 13 residues. The CDR3 coding sequence is TGTGCCAGCAGTTTCGACAGGGGCTATGGCTACACCTTC. Translation gives CASSFDRGYGYTF.

The rearrangement uses TRBV21-1 and TRBJ1-5; the listed D gene, TRBD1, was not tested against the DNA. TRBV21-1 is tagged as a pseudogene. This CDR3 has 16 amino acids. In DNA form, the CDR3 reads TGTGCCAGCAGCAGAGGACAGCTAATTAGCAATCAGCCCCAGCATTTT. Its translation is CASSRGQLISNQPQHF.